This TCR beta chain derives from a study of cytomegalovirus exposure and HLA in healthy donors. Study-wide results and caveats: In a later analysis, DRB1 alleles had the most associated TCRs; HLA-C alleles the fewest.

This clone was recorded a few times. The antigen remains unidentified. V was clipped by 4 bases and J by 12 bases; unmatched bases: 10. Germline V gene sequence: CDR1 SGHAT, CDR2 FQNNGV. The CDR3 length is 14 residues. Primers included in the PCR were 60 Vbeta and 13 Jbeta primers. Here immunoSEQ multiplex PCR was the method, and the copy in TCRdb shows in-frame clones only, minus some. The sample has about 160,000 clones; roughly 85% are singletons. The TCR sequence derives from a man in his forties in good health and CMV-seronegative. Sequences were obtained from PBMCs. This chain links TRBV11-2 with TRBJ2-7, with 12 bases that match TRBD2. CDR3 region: CASSSGLAGDRLYF. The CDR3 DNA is TGTGCCAGCAGCTCGGGACTAGCGGGCGATCGGTTGTACTTC.